This T cell receptor beta chain emerged from a study of cytomegalovirus exposure and HLA in healthy donors (dated by TCRdb to about 2017). The study in broad terms: An earlier analysis of roughly 570 of the donors reported 276 Gb of sequence data and 117 million unique TCR beta sequences obtained from 180 million or so T cells. An early release that covered roughly 600 HLA-typed donors contained 250 to 350 gigabases of sequencing data and tens of millions of unique TCR sequences. The aim of the study was to test whether cataloging public T cell receptors could identify signatures of past pathogen exposure. A later genetic analysis used genome-wide SNP genotypes for about 55% of the 666 donors, treating that subset as a discovery cohort. The later analysis used no new phenotypic data to find candidate immune exposures, relying instead on TCR beta sequences and their occurrence across donors. Donor age, sex, ethnicity and CMV serostatus were compiled alongside the repertoire data. Typing coverage differed by locus: A, B, C, DRB1 and DQB1 were typed in roughly 620-640 donors, DQA1 in about 550, DPA1 in around 580, and DPB1 in just under 490. Several DR-DQ haplotypes were treated as single units for association and clustering because of strong linkage in the cohort. HLA typing covered class I and class II loci at four-digit resolution. Every repertoire in the discovery cohort had been generated on one and the same sequencing platform. Of the roughly 400 genotyped donors, about 80% fell in the genetic ancestry cluster associated with self-reported Caucasian donors. A later analysis re-examined previously published TCR beta repertoires from several hundred donors and added high-resolution HLA genotyping to investigate patterns of TCR occurrence. To predict cytomegalovirus infection status, the study brought together high-throughput TCR immunosequencing, statistical association of individual TCRs with disease status, and machine learning. Along with the approximately 600-subject first cohort, a separate validation cohort of around 110 different subjects was used. Among roughly 400 genotyped donors of the cohort, an average of around 240,000 unique TCR beta nucleotide sequences were sequenced per donor, around 20% of them non-productive. In an earlier analysis of around 540 of the donors, high-throughput TCR beta sequencing was used to judge whether each TCR beta V gene segment behaved as functional or pseudogenic. The study used immunosequencing to profile the T cell repertoires of approximately 690 subjects and linked those repertoires to cytomegalovirus serostatus. Here is what the overall study found, with its caveats: In vitro tests confirmed that a few of the cytomegalovirus-associated TCR beta chains recognize cytomegalovirus antigens. Linkage disequilibrium might explain the correlated functional status among segregating V segments, but an unknown experimental factor could not be ruled out. Most CMV-associated TCR beta chains appeared to be HLA-restricted in a later analysis, and the HLA associations seemed to be driven largely by CMV exposure. Presence/absence analyses assumed roughly uniform sequencing depth across donors, an assumption that may not hold. A later genetic analysis associated a missense DCLRE1C variant with V-gene and J-gene trimming of TCR beta chains, and an independent cohort replicated the association. A later genetic analysis reported fewer N-insertions in productive TCRs among donors in an Asian-associated ancestry cluster than the roughly 700-donor mean. The authors suggested that the approach could potentially be extended to other disease states and immunological phenotypes. Immune exposure information for the cohort was limited to CMV serostatus. Most TCR sequences were observed very rarely across donors, whereas some public TCRs were present in many individuals. According to a later analysis, parvovirus B19, influenza, CMV and Epstein-Barr virus appeared linked to several top co-occurrence clusters. When HLA alleles, especially DR and DQ, strongly co-occurred, attributing TCR associations to individual alleles was difficult. A further reported finding was that TCR beta sequences accurately predicted the HLA-A and HLA-B alleles for most subjects in the first cohort. A later analysis found that HLA-associated TCR beta chains were more clonally expanded and had lower generation probabilities than equally common non-associated chains. Cytomegalovirus status was reported to be diagnosed by the classifier with high specificity and sensitivity in both the original and validation cohorts. A group of highly shared sequence variants was considered likely to be a technical artifact of the sequencing pipeline. A total of roughly 160 TCR beta chains were listed by the study as associated with cytomegalovirus. In an earlier analysis of about 550 of the donors, most TCR beta V segments were observed in productive rearrangements about 87% or about 30% of the time, broadly matching IMGT annotations. In a later analysis, TCR association rates were found to vary across HLA loci, with the most associated TCRs seen for DRB1 alleles and the fewest for HLA-C alleles. Because the 87-base-pair reads could not distinguish some IMGT-functional V segments, including TRBV6-2 and TRBV6-3, those segments were excluded. At a false discovery rate of 0.05, a later analysis linked under 20,000 TCR beta sequences to specific HLA alleles. Because HLA typing was unavailable for some donors at each locus, only the typed subset was used in association tests. Only TCR beta chains were sequenced in this cohort, and the absence of alpha or paired-chain data limited detectable features. Approximately 16 rarely observed V segments, including chromosome 9 orphons, were excluded from the earlier analysis of approximately 500 of the donors because counts were too low.

This clone was seen a single time. No cognate antigen has been identified for it. There are no base qualities to consult, and no much larger clone falls within one base. Trimming accounts for 2 bases at V and 2 bases at J, while the number of junction bases matched to no gene is 3. As encoded in the germline V gene, CDR1 is MNHNS while CDR2 is SASEGT. Including cysteine and phenylalanine, the CDR3 has 16 amino acids. Of all the DNA, just the CDR3 is kept, 48 bases in frame from base 1. Receptors were amplified or captured by the immunoSEQ multiplex PCR assay. For the multiplex PCR, a mixture combining 60 forward primers for TCR Vbeta segments and 13 reverse primers for TCR Jbeta segments was used. The CDR3 region of rearranged TCR beta genes was amplified from genomic DNA with a multiplex PCR assay. Amplified TCR beta libraries were sequenced as 87-base-pair reads on the Illumina HiSeq System. The original methods were these. A later analysis counted about 80 million unique TCR beta chains across the 550 to 700 repertoires, and approximately 11 million of these chains were shared by at least two donors. A nearest-neighbor algorithm error-corrected the raw reads and collapsed the reads into unique sequences, merging closely related sequences to remove PCR and sequencing errors. V, D and J gene segments were assigned by aligning CDR3 sequences to IMGT reference sequences. For a sequence to be retained, a match of at least six nucleotides was required to both a V gene segment and a J gene segment. Rearrangements were called productive when the CDR3 lacked stop codons and stayed in frame with V and J; all others were non-productive. Following IMGT convention, CDR3 was defined as the stretch from the second conserved V-encoded cysteine up to the conserved J-encoded phenylalanine. The earlier analysis of about 570 of the donors excluded any sequence lacking an unambiguous match to a single V gene segment. In an earlier analysis of approximately 550 of the donors, V segments were called functional above 56.7% productive rearrangements and were called segregating when the between-donor standard deviation exceeded 5%. To diagnose cytomegalovirus status from the catalog of TCR beta chain sequences, a statistical classification framework was built. In a later analysis, V and J genes were assigned by comparing TCR nucleotide sequences against IMGT/GENE-DB human TR gene sequences. A later analysis assigned CDR3 sequences and most-parsimonious VDJ recombination scenarios with the TCRdist pipeline. In a later analysis, each TCR beta chain was defined by its CDR3 amino acid sequence together with its V-gene family, and reads lacking a unique V-gene family were excluded. A later analysis removed 600 or so highly shared, low-generation-probability nucleotide sequences to deal with suspected cross-contamination and a sequencing artifact. In a later analysis, a clonal expansion index was calculated for each public chain from normalized within-repertoire ranks of inferred template counts. In a later analysis, generation probabilities were computed with a VDJ recombination model fitted to out-of-frame rearrangements, and the resulting probabilities were checked against IGoR. Hypergeometric tests were used in a later analysis to score TCR-TCR, TCR-HLA and TCR-CMV co-occurrence, with a repertoire-size bias correction applied to the TCR pairs. False discovery rates were estimated in a later analysis by permuting HLA or CMV assignments 20 times. In a later analysis, co-occurring TCRs were grouped using DBSCAN, with TCRdist sequence similarity added in when clustering inside HLA-allele-positive subsets. Co-occurrence clustering excluded repertoires with fewer than 30,000 or more than 120,000 public chains, plus five with anomalous nucleotide sharing. TCRdb provides this immuneACCESS table in a form limited to in-frame rearrangements. Some clones are lacking; in checked studies, under half of them reflect an unresolved V gene, and why the rest are absent is not known. V, J and clone size were drawn from that table, and D and trimming were deduced from the DNA. Across this sample there are 140,000 or so clones, with approximately 70% seen only once. Clones ranked in the top ten supply 1.5% to 2% of the sample.

In total, roughly 670 healthy bone marrow donors made up the cohort. All cohort members were sampled while nominally healthy, although unrecorded immune exposures were likely present. The donor tested CMV seronegative and was one of the 352 seronegative cohort members. Each donor provided a peripheral blood sample, and peripheral blood mononuclear cells were used for TCR beta sequencing. The Qiagen DNeasy Blood Extraction Kit was used to extract genomic DNA from the blood cell samples. The TCR originated in a woman in her thirties in good health and CMV-seronegative. The chain joins TRBV6-1 to TRBJ2-3; a stretch of 11 junction bases matches TRBD2. The sequencing sample was made of PBMCs. In nucleotides, the sequence is TGTGCCAGCAGTGAAAGTAGCGGGGGGGCCACAGATACGCAGTATTTT. This codes for CASSESSGGATDTQYF.